This is a list of T cell receptor beta chains from one sample in a study of CD8 T cells in ankylosing spondylitis. MiXCR, applied by TCRdb to the 5' RACE reads, yields one record per CDR3 protein. The sample lists about 140,000 distinct CDR3 sequences, around a third occurring once. Material: synovial fluid, either unsorted or a sorted T cell fraction (not recorded which). The receptors derive from a male donor with ankylosing spondylitis. Both conserved end residues are trimmed from each CDR3. The size field is filled for only some rows; it gives once, few, many or a size class.

abundance: few; v_gene: TRBV6-1; CDR3aa: ASVRAEGNQPQH
abundance: NA; v_gene: TRBV28; CDR3aa: ASSLSQGHLGQY
abundance: many; v_gene: TRBV5-1; CDR3aa: ASYRVAGARETQY
abundance: few; v_gene: TRBV7-3; CDR3aa: ASSLKELASSYNEQF
abundance: NA; v_gene: TRBV20-1; CDR3aa: SARGPSGTPHHSYEQY
abundance: few; v_gene: TRBV4-3; CDR3aa: ASSQGTGLNYGYT
abundance: few; v_gene: TRBV20-1; CDR3aa: SAAEQGELF
abundance: once; v_gene: TRBV5-2; CDR3aa: ASRPGQSYSGANVLT
abundance: NA; v_gene: TRBV3-1; CDR3aa: ASRVAPNTGELF
abundance: NA; v_gene: TRBV5-4; CDR3aa: ASRNAGQNNSPLH
abundance: many; v_gene: TRBV27; CDR3aa: ASSRQGSNQPQH
abundance: few; v_gene: TRBV7-9; CDR3aa: ASSLKGDTIY
abundance: NA; v_gene: TRBV20-1; CDR3aa: SARVATNEKLF
abundance: many; v_gene: TRBV7-9; CDR3aa: ASSSQGQGLSNSPLH
abundance: NA; v_gene: TRBV20-1; CDR3aa: SAPALVGTQY
abundance: few; v_gene: TRBV9; CDR3aa: ASLIDRARNYGYT
abundance: many; v_gene: TRBV6-1; CDR3aa: ASSEGGTLNYGYT
abundance: many; v_gene: TRBV6-1; CDR3aa: ASKAGQGAREQY